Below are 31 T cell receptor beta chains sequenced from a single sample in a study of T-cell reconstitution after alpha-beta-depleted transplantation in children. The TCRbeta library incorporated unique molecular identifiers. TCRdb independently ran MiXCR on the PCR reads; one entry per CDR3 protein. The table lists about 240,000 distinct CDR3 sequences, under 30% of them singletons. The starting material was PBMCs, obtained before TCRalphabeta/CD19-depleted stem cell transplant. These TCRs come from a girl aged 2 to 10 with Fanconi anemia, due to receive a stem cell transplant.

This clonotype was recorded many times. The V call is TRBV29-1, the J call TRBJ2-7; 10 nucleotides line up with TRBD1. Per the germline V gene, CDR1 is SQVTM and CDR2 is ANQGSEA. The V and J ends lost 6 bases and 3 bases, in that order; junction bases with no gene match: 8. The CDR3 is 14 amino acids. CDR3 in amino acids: CSVKGQGGDYEQYF. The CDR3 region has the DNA TGCAGCGTAAAAGGACAGGGGGGGGACTACGAGCAGTACTTC.

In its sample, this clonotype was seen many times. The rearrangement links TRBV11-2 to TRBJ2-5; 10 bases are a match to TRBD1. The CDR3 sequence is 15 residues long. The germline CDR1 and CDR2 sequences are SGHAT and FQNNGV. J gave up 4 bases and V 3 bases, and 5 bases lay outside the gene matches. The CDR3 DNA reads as TGTGCCAGCAGCTTCGTGACAGGGGGCGCAGAGACCCAGTACTTC. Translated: CASSFVTGGAETQYF.

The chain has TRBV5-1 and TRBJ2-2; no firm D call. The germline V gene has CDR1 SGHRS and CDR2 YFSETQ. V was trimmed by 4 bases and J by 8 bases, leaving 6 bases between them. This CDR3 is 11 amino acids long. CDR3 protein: CASSPEGELFF. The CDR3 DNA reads TGCGCCAGCAGCCCGGAAGGGGAGCTGTTTTTT.

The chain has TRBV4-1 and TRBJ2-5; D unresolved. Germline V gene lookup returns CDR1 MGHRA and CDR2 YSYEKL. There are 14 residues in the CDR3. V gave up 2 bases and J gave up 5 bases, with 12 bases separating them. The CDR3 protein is CASSQTGSRETQYF. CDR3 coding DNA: TGCGCCAGCAGCCAAACCGGGTCTCGGGAGACCCAGTACTTC.

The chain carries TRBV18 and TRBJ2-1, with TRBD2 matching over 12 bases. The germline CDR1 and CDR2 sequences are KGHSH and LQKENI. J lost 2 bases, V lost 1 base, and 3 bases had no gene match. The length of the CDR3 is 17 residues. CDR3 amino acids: CASSPLASGRAYNEQFF. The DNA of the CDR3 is TGTGCCAGCTCACCACTGGCTAGCGGGAGGGCCTACAATGAGCAGTTCTTC.

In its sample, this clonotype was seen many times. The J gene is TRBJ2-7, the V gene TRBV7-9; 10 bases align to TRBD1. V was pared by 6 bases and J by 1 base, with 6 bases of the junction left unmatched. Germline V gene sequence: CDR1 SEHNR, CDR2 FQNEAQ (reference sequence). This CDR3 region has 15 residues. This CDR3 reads CASSIPGQGSYEQYF. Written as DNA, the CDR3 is TGTGCCAGCAGTATCCCGGGACAGGGGTCCTACGAGCAGTACTTC.

CDR3 sequence (DNA): TGCGCCAGCAGCCCGAAGTCGACCCTTCACTACGAGCAGTACTTC. This gives the protein CASSPKSTLHYEQYF. V and J are TRBV5-1 and TRBJ2-7, with unresolved D. Germline CDR1 SGHRS, CDR2 YFSETQ. Trimming cost V 4 bases and J 3 bases, with 17 bases left between them. This CDR3 spans 15 amino acids.

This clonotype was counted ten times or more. The CDR3 DNA reads as TGTGCCAGCAGCTTTCGCCCAGGGGGGAAGGCAGATACGCAGTATTTT. It translates to CASSFRPGGKADTQYF. The V call is TRBV7-2, the J call TRBJ2-3, with D possibly matching TRBD1 (7 bases). Germline CDR1 is SGHTA and CDR2 is FQGNSA. This CDR3 is 16 amino acids long. Trimming stripped 3 bases from V and 4 bases from J, with 17 bases between. The full variable domain, completed using reference TRBV7-2 and TRBJ2-3, is GAGVSQSPSNKVTEKGKDVELRCDPISGHTALYWYRQSLGQGLEFLIYFQGNSAPDKSGLPSDRFSAERTGGSVSTLTIQRTQQEDSAVYLCASSFRPGGKADTQYFGPGTRLTVL.

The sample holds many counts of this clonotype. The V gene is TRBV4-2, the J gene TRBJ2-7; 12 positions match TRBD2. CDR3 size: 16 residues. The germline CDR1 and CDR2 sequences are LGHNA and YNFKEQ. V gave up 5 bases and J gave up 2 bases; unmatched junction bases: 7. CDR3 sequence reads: CASSDHASGGAYEQYF. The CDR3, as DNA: TGTGCCAGCAGCGACCACGCTAGCGGGGGGGCCTACGAGCAGTACTTC.

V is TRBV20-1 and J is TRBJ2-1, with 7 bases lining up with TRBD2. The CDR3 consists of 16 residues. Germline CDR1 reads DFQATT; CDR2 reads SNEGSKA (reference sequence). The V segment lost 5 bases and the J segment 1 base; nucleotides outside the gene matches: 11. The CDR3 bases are TGCAGTGCTCGCACCCTCATAGCGGGTTCCTACAATGAGCAGTTCTTC. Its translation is CSARTLIAGSYNEQFF.

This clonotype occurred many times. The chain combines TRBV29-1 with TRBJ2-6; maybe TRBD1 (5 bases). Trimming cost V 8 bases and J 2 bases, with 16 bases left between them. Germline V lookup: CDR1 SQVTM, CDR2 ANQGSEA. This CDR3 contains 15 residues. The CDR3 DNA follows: TGCAGCCCTCAGGGATTGCAGGCTGGGGCCAACGTCCTGACTTTC. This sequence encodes CSPQGLQAGANVLTF.

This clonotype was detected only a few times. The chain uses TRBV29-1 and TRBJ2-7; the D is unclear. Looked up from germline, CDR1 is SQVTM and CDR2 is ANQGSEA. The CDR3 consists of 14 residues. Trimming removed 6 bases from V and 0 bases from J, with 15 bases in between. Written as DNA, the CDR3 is TGCAGCGTGGTAACAGTCCGCAGCTCCTACGAGCAGTACTTC. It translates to CSVVTVRSSYEQYF.

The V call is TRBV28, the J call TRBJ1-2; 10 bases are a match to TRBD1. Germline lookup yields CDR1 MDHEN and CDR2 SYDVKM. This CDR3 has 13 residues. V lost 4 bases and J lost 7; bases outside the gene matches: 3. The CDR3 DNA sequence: TGTGCCAGCAGTTCGGGACAGGGGACTGGCTACACCTTC. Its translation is CASSSGQGTGYTF.

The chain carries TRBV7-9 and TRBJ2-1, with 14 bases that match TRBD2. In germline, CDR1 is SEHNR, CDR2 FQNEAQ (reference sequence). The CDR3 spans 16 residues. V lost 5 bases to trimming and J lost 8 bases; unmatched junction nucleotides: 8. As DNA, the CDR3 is TGTGCCAGCAGCGTCGGGACTAGCGGGAGTTGGTATGAGCAGTTCTTC. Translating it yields CASSVGTSGSWYEQFF.

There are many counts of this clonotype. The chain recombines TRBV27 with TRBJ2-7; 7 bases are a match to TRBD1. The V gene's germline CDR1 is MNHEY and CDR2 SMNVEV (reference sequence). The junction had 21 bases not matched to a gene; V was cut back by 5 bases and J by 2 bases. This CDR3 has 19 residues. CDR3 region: CASSPTDRPTLKKPYEQYF. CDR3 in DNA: TGTGCCAGCAGTCCAACGGACAGGCCAACTCTCAAAAAACCCTACGAGCAGTACTTC.

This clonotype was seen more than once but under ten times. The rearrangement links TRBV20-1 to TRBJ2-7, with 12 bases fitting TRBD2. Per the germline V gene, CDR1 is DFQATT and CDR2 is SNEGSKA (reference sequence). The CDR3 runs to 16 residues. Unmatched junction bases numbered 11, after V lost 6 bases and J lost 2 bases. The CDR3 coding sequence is TGCAGTGCATCGTCGACTAGCGGGGGACCGACCTACGAGCAGTACTTC. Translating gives CSASSTSGGPTYEQYF.

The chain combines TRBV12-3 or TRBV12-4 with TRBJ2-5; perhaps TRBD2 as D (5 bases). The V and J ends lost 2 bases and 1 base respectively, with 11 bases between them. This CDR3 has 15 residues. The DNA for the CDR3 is TGTGCCAGCAGTTTACCACCTGGGAGCCAAGAGACCCAGTACTTC. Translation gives CASSLPPGSQETQYF.

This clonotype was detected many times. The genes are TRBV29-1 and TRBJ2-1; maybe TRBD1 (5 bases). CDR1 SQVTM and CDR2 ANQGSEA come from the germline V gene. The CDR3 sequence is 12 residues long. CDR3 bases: TGCCTAACACAGGAATCCTACAATGAGCAGTTCTTC. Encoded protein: CLTQESYNEQFF.

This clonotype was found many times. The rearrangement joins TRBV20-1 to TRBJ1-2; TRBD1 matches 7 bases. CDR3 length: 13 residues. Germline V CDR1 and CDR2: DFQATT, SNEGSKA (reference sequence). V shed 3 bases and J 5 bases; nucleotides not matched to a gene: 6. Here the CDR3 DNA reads TGCAGTGCTAGTTGCGGGACAGCTTATGGCTACACCTTC. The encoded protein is CSASCGTAYGYTF.

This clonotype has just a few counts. The CDR3 nucleotides read TGTGCCAGCAGTGAAACGGGCCAAGAGACCCAGTACTTC. Its translation is CASSETGQETQYF. The chain recombines TRBV2 with TRBJ2-5, with D unclear. V shed 2 bases and J shed 1 base, with 5 bases lying between them. The CDR3 contains 13 residues. Per germline, CDR1 SNHLY and CDR2 FYNNEI.

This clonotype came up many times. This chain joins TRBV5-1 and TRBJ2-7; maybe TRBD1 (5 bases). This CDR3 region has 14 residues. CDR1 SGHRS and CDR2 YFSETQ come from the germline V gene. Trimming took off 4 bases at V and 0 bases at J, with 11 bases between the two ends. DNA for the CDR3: TGCGCCAGCAGCGTTGACAGTCCCTCCTACGAGCAGTACTTC. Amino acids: CASSVDSPSYEQYF.

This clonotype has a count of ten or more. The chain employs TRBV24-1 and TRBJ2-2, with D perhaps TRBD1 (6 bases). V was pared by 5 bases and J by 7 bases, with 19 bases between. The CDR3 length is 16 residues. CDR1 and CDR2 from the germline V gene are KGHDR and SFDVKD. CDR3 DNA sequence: TGTGCCACCAGTGCGAGGGGGAACGGGTGGAACGGGGAGCTGTTTTTT. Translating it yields CATSARGNGWNGELFF.

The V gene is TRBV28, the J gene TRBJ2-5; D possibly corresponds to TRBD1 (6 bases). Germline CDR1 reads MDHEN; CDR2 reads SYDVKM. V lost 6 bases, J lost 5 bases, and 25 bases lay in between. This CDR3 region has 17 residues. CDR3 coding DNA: TGTGCCAGCAGATACCCAGGACAGTCCCTGAGGGAGGAGACCCAGTACTTC. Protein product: CASRYPGQSLREETQYF.

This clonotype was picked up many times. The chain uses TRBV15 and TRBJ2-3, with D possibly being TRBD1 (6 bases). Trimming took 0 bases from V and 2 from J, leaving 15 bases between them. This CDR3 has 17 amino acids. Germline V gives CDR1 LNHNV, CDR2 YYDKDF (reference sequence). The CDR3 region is CATSRDRRQVVTDTQYF. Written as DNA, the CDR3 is TGTGCCACCAGCAGAGATCGAAGACAGGTAGTCACAGATACGCAGTATTTT. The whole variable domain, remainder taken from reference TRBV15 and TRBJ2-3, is DAMVIQNPRYQVTQFGKPVTLSCSQTLNHNVMYWYQQKSSQAPKLLFHYYDKDFNNEADTPDNFQSRRPNTSFCFLDIRSPGLGDTAMYLCATSRDRRQVVTDTQYFGPGTRLTVL.

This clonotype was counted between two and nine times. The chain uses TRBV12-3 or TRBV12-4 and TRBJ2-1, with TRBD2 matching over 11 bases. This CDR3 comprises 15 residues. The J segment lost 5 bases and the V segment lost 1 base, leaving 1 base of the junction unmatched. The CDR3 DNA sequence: TGTGCCAGCAGTTTAGTAGCGGGAGGGAACAATGAGCAGTTCTTC. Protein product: CASSLVAGGNNEQFF.

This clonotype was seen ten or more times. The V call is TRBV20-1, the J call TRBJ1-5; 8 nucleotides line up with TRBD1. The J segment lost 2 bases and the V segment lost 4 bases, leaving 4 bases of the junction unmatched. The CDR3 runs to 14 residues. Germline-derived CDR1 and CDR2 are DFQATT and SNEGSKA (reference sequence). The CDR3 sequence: CSAIPGGGNQPQHF. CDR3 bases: TGCAGTGCTATCCCAGGGGGCGGCAATCAGCCCCAGCATTTT.

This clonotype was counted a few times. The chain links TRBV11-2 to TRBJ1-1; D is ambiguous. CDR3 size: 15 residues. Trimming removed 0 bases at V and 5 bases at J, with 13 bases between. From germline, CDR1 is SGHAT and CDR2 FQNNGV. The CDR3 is CASSLDVTWVTEAFF. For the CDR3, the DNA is TGTGCCAGCAGCTTAGACGTTACATGGGTAACTGAAGCTTTCTTT.

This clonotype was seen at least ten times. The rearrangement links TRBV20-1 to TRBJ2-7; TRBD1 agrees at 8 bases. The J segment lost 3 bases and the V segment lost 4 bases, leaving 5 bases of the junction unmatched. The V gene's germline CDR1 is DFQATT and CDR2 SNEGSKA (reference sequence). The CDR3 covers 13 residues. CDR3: CSATRDRSYEQYF. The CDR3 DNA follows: TGCAGTGCTACCCGGGACAGGAGCTACGAGCAGTACTTC.

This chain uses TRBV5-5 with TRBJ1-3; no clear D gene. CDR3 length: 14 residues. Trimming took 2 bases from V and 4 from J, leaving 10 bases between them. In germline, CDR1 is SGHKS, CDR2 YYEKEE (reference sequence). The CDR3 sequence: CASSLPEAGNTIYF. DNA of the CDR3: TGTGCCAGCAGCTTACCGGAGGCAGGAAACACCATATATTTT.

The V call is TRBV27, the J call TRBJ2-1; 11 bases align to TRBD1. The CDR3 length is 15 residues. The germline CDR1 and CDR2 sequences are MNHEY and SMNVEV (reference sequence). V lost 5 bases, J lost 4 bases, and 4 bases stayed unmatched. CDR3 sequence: CASSHGTGGYNEQFF. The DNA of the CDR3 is TGTGCCAGCAGTCACGGGACAGGGGGATACAATGAGCAGTTCTTC.

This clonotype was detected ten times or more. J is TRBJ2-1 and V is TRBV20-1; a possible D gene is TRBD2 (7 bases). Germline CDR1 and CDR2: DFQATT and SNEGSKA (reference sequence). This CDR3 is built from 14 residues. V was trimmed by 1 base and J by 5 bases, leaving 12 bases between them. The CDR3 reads CSARGGREHNEQFF. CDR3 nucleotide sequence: TGCAGTGCTAGAGGGGGGCGGGAGCACAATGAGCAGTTCTTC.